This is a list of T cell receptor beta chains from one sample in a study of PD-L1 blockade in urothelial cancer. Data came from immunoSEQ multiplex PCR; TCRdb stores just in-frame clones and leaves some out. The sample gives 40,000 to 55,000 clones, around nine tenths of which show up once; 20% to 30% is in the top ten. The sample consisted of PBMCs, taken around atezolizumab (anti-PD-L1) treatment. All receptors derive from a donor aged 40 or over with urothelial cancer. CDR3s leave out the opening cysteine and the closing phenylalanine or tryptophan. Each record gives: CDR3 length, V gene, clone size, J gene, CDR3 protein. Clone size is stated in some rows and not others, as once, few, many or a class when expanded.

CDR3 length: 13
V gene: TRBV7-9
clone size: -
J gene: TRBJ2-7
CDR3 protein: ASSRGQGTSYEQY

CDR3 length: 11
V gene: TRBV30
clone size: few
J gene: TRBJ1-2
CDR3 protein: ARGQGQDYGYT

CDR3 length: 13
V gene: TRBV6-4
clone size: -
J gene: TRBJ2-2
CDR3 protein: ASSLSDRDTGELF

CDR3 length: 11
V gene: TRBV18
clone size: -
J gene: TRBJ1-5
CDR3 protein: ASSPDIKEPQH

CDR3 length: 11
V gene: TRBV5-8
clone size: -
J gene: TRBJ1-1
CDR3 protein: ASRLMTTGEAF

CDR3 length: 14
V gene: TRBV4-3
clone size: -
J gene: TRBJ1-2
CDR3 protein: ASSQQLQGPTYGYT

CDR3 length: 14
V gene: TRBV9
clone size: -
J gene: TRBJ2-3
CDR3 protein: ASSPHSGRRTDTQY

CDR3 length: 14
V gene: TRBV19
clone size: -
J gene: TRBJ2-5
CDR3 protein: ASSIGTGVFQETQY

CDR3 length: 13
V gene: TRBV28
clone size: -
J gene: TRBJ1-2
CDR3 protein: ASRQSGTGGYGYT

CDR3 length: 15
V gene: TRBV15
clone size: -
J gene: TRBJ2-1
CDR3 protein: ATSREGTVTSYNEQF

CDR3 length: 14
V gene: TRBV7-6
clone size: -
J gene: TRBJ2-2
CDR3 protein: ASSLATGGLTGELF

CDR3 length: 13
V gene: TRBV6-6
clone size: few
J gene: TRBJ2-2
CDR3 protein: ASTKGQGVAGELF

CDR3 length: 13
V gene: TRBV4-2
clone size: -
J gene: TRBJ1-2
CDR3 protein: ASSQEGQGFYGYT